This T cell receptor beta chain was captured in a study of blood T cell repertoires in COVID-19. TCRdb's table, derived via immunoSEQ multiplex PCR, lists solely in-frame clones and lacks some. The table includes some 200,000 clones, over 75% detected once. The V gene end was trimmed by 2 bases and the J gene end by 2 bases; junction bases not matched to a gene: 8. The CDR3 is 17 amino acids. In germline, CDR1 is SGDLS, CDR2 YYNGEE. The V call is TRBV9, the J call TRBJ2-5; 11 bases align to TRBD2. The receptor's source is a man in his fifties or sixties with COVID-19, enrolled during active disease. The sample consisted of peripheral blood. The CDR3 protein is CASSVNPTSGGQETQYF. The CDR3 coding sequence is TGTGCCAGCAGCGTTAACCCTACTAGCGGGGGTCAAGAGACCCAGTACTTC.